These 2 T cell receptor beta chains share one sample of origin, sequenced in a study of blood T cell repertoires in COVID-19. Assay used: immunoSEQ multiplex PCR; TCRdb lists only in-frame clones, some missing. Here the sample spans about 140,000 clones, 84% being singletons. Material for sequencing was PBMCs or T cells enriched from blood (not recorded which). These receptors were taken from a young woman who had been exposed to COVID-19.

This clone came up once. This chain uses TRBV19 with TRBJ1-1; D is ambiguous. V was trimmed by 2 bases and J by 3 bases, leaving 13 bases between them. The CDR3 is 15 residues long. Germline V lookup: CDR1 LNHDA, CDR2 SQIVND (reference sequence). CDR3 nucleotides: TGTGCCAGTAGTATAAACGTTCGGGGATACACTGAAGCTTTCTTT. Translation gives CASSINVRGYTEAFF.

V is TRBV7-9 and J is TRBJ2-3; D might be TRBD1 (6 bases). Germline V gene sequence: CDR1 SEHNR, CDR2 FQNEAQ (reference sequence). The CDR3 totals 15 residues. V shed 0 bases and J shed 7 bases, with 14 bases lying between them. The CDR3 loop reads CASSLAEQGDNTQYF. The CDR3 DNA reads TGTGCCAGCAGCTTAGCGGAACAGGGTGACAATACGCAGTATTTT. The entire variable domain, with the rest obtained from reference TRBV7-9 and TRBJ2-3, is as follows: DTGVSQNPRHKITKRGQNVTFRCDPISEHNRLYWYRQTLGQGPEFLTYFQNEAQLEKSRLLSDRFSAERPKGSFSTLEIQRTEQGDSAMYLCASSLAEQGDNTQYFGPGTRLTVL.